These T cell receptor beta chains were read from a single sample in a study of T cells after yellow fever vaccination. Using its own MiXCR run on the 5' RACE reads, TCRdb lists one record per CDR3 protein. The sample records 250,000 to 300,000 distinct CDR3 sequences, less than 9.5% being singletons. Sequencing used CD4+ T cells sorted from PBMCs, obtained 5 days after the yellow fever booster vaccination. The source is a man aged 18 to 35 who received the YFV17D yellow fever vaccine. Each CDR3 is given with its conserved first and last residue. The D gene is left open where the match is weak. Some rows mark clone size as missing; the rest say once, few, many or name a class of expanded clone.

d_call: TRBD1; v_call: TRBV25-1; clone_size: NA; j_call: TRBJ1-1; cdr3_aa: CASRVDRGQGTEAFF; cdr3_nt: TGTGCCAGCAGGGTGGACAGGGGGCAAGGGACTGAAGCTTTCTTT
d_call: NA; v_call: TRBV11-2; clone_size: few; j_call: TRBJ2-3; cdr3_aa: CASSLGYRSDTQYF; cdr3_nt: TGTGCCAGCAGCTTAGGGTACAGATCAGATACGCAGTATTTT
d_call: NA; v_call: TRBV20-1; clone_size: many; j_call: TRBJ1-2; cdr3_aa: CSVHANYGYTF; cdr3_nt: TGCAGTGTCCACGCTAACTATGGCTACACCTTC
d_call: NA; v_call: TRBV20-1; clone_size: few; j_call: TRBJ1-1; cdr3_aa: CSANLGKDTEAFF; cdr3_nt: TGCAGTGCCAATTTGGGGAAGGACACTGAAGCTTTCTTT
d_call: TRBD1; v_call: TRBV7-9; clone_size: NA; j_call: TRBJ1-2; cdr3_aa: CASSSWTGEEYYGYTF; cdr3_nt: TGTGCCAGCAGCTCATGGACAGGGGAAGAATACTATGGCTACACCTTC
d_call: TRBD2; v_call: TRBV18; clone_size: NA; j_call: TRBJ2-1; cdr3_aa: CTSSPPGLAGGIQFF; cdr3_nt: TGTACCAGCTCACCACCTGGACTAGCGGGGGGAATACAGTTCTTC
d_call: TRBD1; v_call: TRBV18; clone_size: few; j_call: TRBJ1-2; cdr3_aa: CASTNRGDYGYTF; cdr3_nt: TGTGCCAGCACAAACAGGGGCGACTATGGCTACACCTTC
d_call: NA; v_call: TRBV7-9; clone_size: NA; j_call: TRBJ1-1; cdr3_aa: CASRILPGGTEAFF; cdr3_nt: TGTGCCAGCCGGATACTCCCTGGGGGAACTGAAGCTTTCTTT
d_call: NA; v_call: TRBV5-4; clone_size: few; j_call: TRBJ1-3; cdr3_aa: CASSGAENRAGNTIYF; cdr3_nt: TGTGCCAGCAGCGGGGCGGAAAACAGGGCTGGAAACACCATATATTTT
d_call: NA; v_call: TRBV7-2; clone_size: many; j_call: TRBJ2-7; cdr3_aa: CASSLDAYEQYF; cdr3_nt: TGTGCCAGCAGCTTGGATGCCTACGAGCAGTACTTC
d_call: NA; v_call: TRBV5-1; clone_size: few; j_call: TRBJ2-4; cdr3_aa: CASSLAVRQGGNIQYF; cdr3_nt: TGCGCCAGCAGCTTGGCCGTACGACAGGGAGGTAACATTCAGTACTTC
d_call: NA; v_call: TRBV7-9; clone_size: NA; j_call: TRBJ2-3; cdr3_aa: CASSKAGEGTDTQYF; cdr3_nt: TGTGCCAGCAGCAAGGCAGGGGAAGGCACAGATACGCAGTATTTT
d_call: NA; v_call: TRBV24-1; clone_size: NA; j_call: TRBJ1-1; cdr3_aa: CATSDFTNTEAFF; cdr3_nt: TGTGCCACCAGTGATTTCACGAACACTGAAGCTTTCTTT
d_call: NA; v_call: TRBV6-1; clone_size: NA; j_call: TRBJ1-5; cdr3_aa: CASSEANQPQHF; cdr3_nt: TGTGCCAGCAGTGAAGCGAACCAGCCCCAGCATTTT
d_call: NA; v_call: TRBV2; clone_size: many; j_call: TRBJ1-1; cdr3_aa: CASSYTENTEAFF; cdr3_nt: TGTGCCAGCAGCTACACAGAGAACACTGAAGCTTTCTTT
d_call: NA; v_call: TRBV18; clone_size: NA; j_call: TRBJ2-2; cdr3_aa: CASSPVLTAANTGELFF; cdr3_nt: TGTGCCAGCTCACCAGTCCTAACGGCTGCGAACACCGGGGAGCTGTTTTTT
d_call: NA; v_call: TRBV4-3; clone_size: many; j_call: TRBJ2-3; cdr3_aa: CASSQDAGLTQYF; cdr3_nt: TGCGCCAGCAGCCAGGATGCAGGGTTAACGCAGTATTTT
d_call: NA; v_call: TRBV20-1; clone_size: few; j_call: TRBJ1-2; cdr3_aa: CSALQPGANYGYTF; cdr3_nt: TGCAGTGCCTTACAACCTGGAGCTAACTATGGCTACACCTTC
d_call: NA; v_call: TRBV12-3/TRBV12-4; clone_size: few; j_call: TRBJ1-5; cdr3_aa: CASRRGGQPQHF; cdr3_nt: TGTGCCAGCAGACGGGGGGGTCAGCCCCAGCATTTT
d_call: NA; v_call: TRBV12-3/TRBV12-4; clone_size: few; j_call: TRBJ1-2; cdr3_aa: CASSFLRERGYTF; cdr3_nt: TGTGCCAGCAGTTTCCTCAGGGAGCGGGGCTACACCTTC
d_call: TRBD2; v_call: TRBV20-1; clone_size: NA; j_call: TRBJ2-7; cdr3_aa: CSVTGLAGTYEQYF; cdr3_nt: TGCAGTGTCACAGGACTAGCGGGTACCTACGAGCAGTACTTC
d_call: TRBD2; v_call: TRBV4-3; clone_size: NA; j_call: TRBJ2-3; cdr3_aa: CASSQDLKSGVSTDTQYF; cdr3_nt: TGCGCCAGCAGCCAGGATCTCAAAAGCGGGGTTAGCACAGATACGCAGTATTTT
d_call: TRBD2; v_call: TRBV20-1; clone_size: many; j_call: TRBJ2-3; cdr3_aa: CSASQGRGGRGDTQYF; cdr3_nt: TGCAGTGCCTCTCAGGGGCGGGGGGGCCGCGGAGATACGCAGTATTTT
d_call: NA; v_call: TRBV12-3/TRBV12-4; clone_size: NA; j_call: TRBJ2-7; cdr3_aa: CASSLGAGTFSYEQYF; cdr3_nt: TGTGCCAGCAGTCTAGGGGCCGGAACATTTTCCTACGAGCAGTACTTC
d_call: TRBD2; v_call: TRBV7-9; clone_size: many; j_call: TRBJ2-1; cdr3_aa: CASSLQRGGYNEQFF; cdr3_nt: TGTGCCAGCAGCTTACAACGCGGGGGGTACAATGAGCAGTTCTTC
d_call: TRBD2; v_call: TRBV5-1; clone_size: many; j_call: TRBJ2-5; cdr3_aa: CASSSTRGGQETQYF; cdr3_nt: TGCGCCAGCAGCTCAACTCGGGGGGGCCAAGAGACCCAGTACTTC
d_call: TRBD1; v_call: TRBV29-1; clone_size: few; j_call: TRBJ1-6; cdr3_aa: CSVDQGADRPLHF; cdr3_nt: TGCAGCGTTGATCAGGGGGCGGATAGACCCCTCCACTTT
d_call: NA; v_call: TRBV9; clone_size: few; j_call: TRBJ2-1; cdr3_aa: CASSEKFF; cdr3_nt: TGTGCCAGCAGCGAGAAGTTCTTC
d_call: TRBD2; v_call: TRBV6-2/TRBV6-3; clone_size: few; j_call: TRBJ2-5; cdr3_aa: CASSSSGGLAETQYF; cdr3_nt: TGTGCCAGCTCCTCTAGCGGGGGGTTAGCAGAGACCCAGTACTTC
d_call: NA; v_call: TRBV27; clone_size: few; j_call: TRBJ2-1; cdr3_aa: CASSLSMGLGDEQFF; cdr3_nt: TGTGCCAGCAGTTTATCGATGGGGTTGGGGGATGAGCAGTTCTTC
d_call: NA; v_call: TRBV28; clone_size: few; j_call: TRBJ2-5; cdr3_aa: CASSSPRDEETQYF; cdr3_nt: TGTGCCAGCAGTTCCCCAAGGGACGAAGAGACCCAGTACTTC
d_call: NA; v_call: TRBV5-1; clone_size: few; j_call: TRBJ2-2; cdr3_aa: CASSLPNTGELFF; cdr3_nt: TGCGCCAGCAGCTTGCCAAACACCGGGGAGCTGTTTTTT
d_call: TRBD1; v_call: TRBV4-1; clone_size: many; j_call: TRBJ2-5; cdr3_aa: CASSQDGGQNQETQYF; cdr3_nt: TGCGCCAGCAGCCAAGATGGGGGACAGAATCAAGAGACCCAGTACTTC
d_call: NA; v_call: TRBV4-2; clone_size: many; j_call: TRBJ1-5; cdr3_aa: CASSPSQGEYSNQPQHF; cdr3_nt: TGTGCCAGCAGCCCGAGTCAAGGAGAATATAGCAATCAGCCCCAGCATTTT
d_call: NA; v_call: TRBV14; clone_size: NA; j_call: TRBJ2-5; cdr3_aa: CASSQDYGGWETQYF; cdr3_nt: TGTGCCAGCAGCCAAGATTATGGGGGTTGGGAGACCCAGTACTTC
d_call: NA; v_call: TRBV12-3/TRBV12-4; clone_size: NA; j_call: TRBJ2-5; cdr3_aa: CASSFTYQVGETQYF; cdr3_nt: TGTGCCAGCAGTTTCACCTACCAGGTTGGGGAGACCCAGTACTTC
d_call: NA; v_call: TRBV27; clone_size: NA; j_call: TRBJ1-6; cdr3_aa: CASSLAHPNSPLHF; cdr3_nt: TGTGCCAGCAGTTTGGCTCACCCCAATTCACCCCTCCACTTT
d_call: NA; v_call: TRBV28; clone_size: NA; j_call: TRBJ1-6; cdr3_aa: CASSLLSGQNSPLHF; cdr3_nt: TGTGCCAGCAGTTTATTGAGTGGACAGAATTCACCCCTCCACTTT
d_call: TRBD1; v_call: TRBV5-1; clone_size: many; j_call: TRBJ2-3; cdr3_aa: CASSSGGTGTGTDTQYF; cdr3_nt: TGCGCCAGCAGCTCCGGGGGGACAGGGACTGGCACAGATACGCAGTATTTT
d_call: TRBD2; v_call: TRBV20-1; clone_size: NA; j_call: TRBJ2-1; cdr3_aa: CSAQILAGGPRNEQFF; cdr3_nt: TGCAGTGCTCAAATTCTAGCGGGGGGGCCTCGTAATGAGCAGTTCTTC
d_call: TRBD1; v_call: TRBV5-6; clone_size: NA; j_call: TRBJ1-6; cdr3_aa: CASSIGQVYNSPLHF; cdr3_nt: TGTGCCAGCAGCATAGGACAGGTCTATAATTCACCCCTCCACTTT
d_call: NA; v_call: TRBV5-1; clone_size: NA; j_call: TRBJ1-2; cdr3_aa: CASSLLDSNYGYTF; cdr3_nt: TGCGCCAGCAGCTTATTAGACAGCAACTATGGCTACACCTTC
d_call: NA; v_call: TRBV29-1; clone_size: many; j_call: TRBJ2-3; cdr3_aa: CSVALSVDGDTQYF; cdr3_nt: TGCAGCGTCGCCCTCTCTGTGGACGGAGATACGCAGTATTTT
d_call: NA; v_call: TRBV7-2; clone_size: NA; j_call: TRBJ2-3; cdr3_aa: CASSPIGAGHYSTDTQYF; cdr3_nt: TGTGCCAGCAGCCCCATCGGAGCGGGCCACTATAGCACAGATACGCAGTATTTT
d_call: TRBD1; v_call: TRBV5-1; clone_size: few; j_call: TRBJ2-7; cdr3_aa: CASSFTGALSYEQYF; cdr3_nt: TGCGCCAGCAGCTTTACAGGGGCCCTAAGCTACGAGCAGTACTTC
d_call: TRBD1; v_call: TRBV6-5; clone_size: few; j_call: TRBJ1-2; cdr3_aa: CASRRGTGAGYTF; cdr3_nt: TGTGCCAGCAGACGAGGGACAGGGGCGGGCTACACCTTC
d_call: NA; v_call: TRBV7-9; clone_size: NA; j_call: TRBJ2-2; cdr3_aa: CASTMWRRPSPGELFF; cdr3_nt: TGTGCCAGCACCATGTGGCGTCGGCCTAGTCCCGGGGAGCTGTTTTTT